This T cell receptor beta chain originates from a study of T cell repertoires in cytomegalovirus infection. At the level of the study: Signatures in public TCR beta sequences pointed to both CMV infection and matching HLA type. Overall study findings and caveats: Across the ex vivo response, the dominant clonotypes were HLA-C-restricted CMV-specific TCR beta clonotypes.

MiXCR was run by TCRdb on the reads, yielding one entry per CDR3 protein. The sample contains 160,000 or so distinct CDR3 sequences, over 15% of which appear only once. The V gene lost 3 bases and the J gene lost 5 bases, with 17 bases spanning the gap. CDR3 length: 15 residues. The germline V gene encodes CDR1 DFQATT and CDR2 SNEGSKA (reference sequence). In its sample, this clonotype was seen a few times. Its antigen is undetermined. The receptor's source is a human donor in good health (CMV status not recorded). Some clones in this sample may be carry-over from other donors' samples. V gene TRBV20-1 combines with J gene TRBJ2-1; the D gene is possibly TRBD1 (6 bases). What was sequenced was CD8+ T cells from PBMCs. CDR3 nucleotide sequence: TGCAGTGCTAGGGAAACCGGGACAATTCACAATGAGCAGTTCTTC. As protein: CSARETGTIHNEQFF.